These T cell receptor beta chains were read from a single sample in a study of cytomegalovirus exposure and HLA in healthy donors. Some clones are missing from TCRdb's copy, which holds only in-frame ones; the method was immunoSEQ multiplex PCR. The table includes about 60,000 clones, roughly 82% detected once. The sample taken for sequencing was PBMCs. Receptors were obtained from a man aged 25 to 40 in good health and CMV-seronegative. Each CDR3 is given with its conserved first and last residue. A D gene is named only where the DNA matches it firmly. Expanded clones are given a class, and other clones once, few, many or no size at all.

D,V,length,size,J,CDR3,DNA
NA,TRBV30,13,once,TRBJ1-3,CAWSPHSGNTIYF,TGTGCCTGGAGTCCCCATTCCGGAAACACCATATATTTT
NA,TRBV6-5,13,NA,TRBJ1-6,CASRDSNNSPLHF,TGTGCCAGCAGGGACAGCAATAATTCACCCCTCCACTTT
NA,TRBV2,15,few,TRBJ2-2,CASSLSRWDTGELFF,TGTGCCAGCAGTCTCAGCAGGTGGGACACCGGGGAGCTGTTTTTT
NA,TRBV5-5,13,NA,TRBJ1-2,CASSLGGSYGYTF,TGTGCCAGCAGCCTGGGCGGCAGTTATGGCTACACCTTC
TRBD1,TRBV6-5,15,NA,TRBJ1-6,CASSRPGQPNSPLHF,TGTGCCAGCAGCAGACCGGGACAGCCGAATTCACCCCTCCACTTT
NA,TRBV27,15,NA,TRBJ2-7,CASSLFPLQGYEQYF,TGTGCCAGCAGTTTATTCCCACTACAGGGTTACGAGCAGTACTTC
TRBD1,TRBV27,12,NA,TRBJ1-2,CASSLTGIGYTF,TGTGCCAGCAGTTTGACAGGGATTGGCTACACCTTC
NA,TRBV18,16,NA,TRBJ2-5,CASSPRLTLEQETQYF,TGTGCCAGCTCACCAAGGCTAACCCTAGAACAAGAGACCCAGTACTTC
NA,TRBV28,13,NA,TRBJ2-7,CASRQGISYEQYF,TGTGCCAGCAGACAGGGAATCTCCTACGAGCAGTACTTC
NA,TRBV9,15,NA,TRBJ1-1,CASSTSGFLNTEAFF,TGTGCCAGCAGCACCTCAGGGTTCCTGAACACTGAAGCTTTCTTT
NA,TRBV21-1,17,once,TRBJ2-1,CARDSSGTSGNYNEQFF,TGTGCCAGGGACAGCTCCGGGACTAGCGGGAACTACAATGAGCAGTTCTTC
NA,TRBV27,19,NA,TRBJ1-2,CASSQPIRGLKFLYAGYTF,TGTGCCAGCAGCCAACCGATCAGGGGCTTAAAGTTTTTATATGCTGGCTACACCTTC
NA,TRBV28,16,NA,TRBJ1-5,CASSYPYKSHYQPQHF,TGTGCCAGCAGTTACCCCTATAAAAGTCACTATCAGCCCCAGCATTTT
TRBD2,TRBV27,17,NA,TRBJ2-7,CASSLFTGGLAVNEQYF,TGTGCCAGCAGTTTATTCACAGGGGGACTAGCGGTCAACGAGCAGTACTTC
TRBD1,TRBV11-2,13,NA,TRBJ1-2,CASSSGQGYGYTF,TGTGCCAGCAGCTCCGGACAGGGCTATGGCTACACCTTC
NA,TRBV4-2,14,few,TRBJ2-7,CASSQVNRVEEQYF,TGTGCCAGCAGCCAAGTCAACAGGGTGGAGGAGCAGTACTTC
NA,TRBV19,14,once,TRBJ1-6,CASSRSSYNSPLHF,TGTGCCAGTAGTAGGAGCTCCTATAATTCACCCCTCCACTTT
TRBD1,TRBV28,15,few,TRBJ2-1,CASTKRRGQEIEQFF,TGTGCCAGCACAAAAAGGAGGGGACAGGAGATCGAGCAGTTCTTC
NA,TRBV7-6,16,NA,TRBJ1-3,CASSLSVGESGNTIYF,TGTGCCAGCAGCCTTAGCGTCGGGGAATCTGGAAACACCATATATTTT
TRBD1,TRBV6-5,14,NA,TRBJ1-2,CASSPQGTRGLLLF,TGTGCCAGCAGTCCACAGGGGACCCGTGGACTACTACTCTTC
NA,TRBV7-9,12,few,TRBJ2-7,CASSLLAYEQYF,TGTGCCAGCAGCTTACTAGCCTACGAGCAGTACTTC
NA,TRBV5-4,10,NA,TRBJ2-2,CATDTGELFF,TGTGCCACCGACACCGGGGAGCTGTTTTTT
NA,TRBV4-2,18,NA,TRBJ1-2,CASSHDEGGSAWTYGYTF,TGTGCCAGCAGCCATGATGAAGGAGGGTCGGCATGGACTTATGGCTACACCTTC
TRBD1,TRBV7-8,13,once,TRBJ1-6,CASSYTGDSPLHF,TGTGCCAGCAGTTATACAGGGGATTCACCCCTCCACTTT
TRBD1,TRBV6-5,13,NA,TRBJ1-1,CASSALTGTEAFF,TGTGCCAGCAGTGCCTTGACAGGGACTGAAGCTTTCTTT
NA,TRBV6-5,14,NA,TRBJ2-7,CASSYLDSYYEQYF,TGTGCCAGCAGTTACCTTGACAGTTACTACGAGCAGTACTTC
NA,TRBV7-9,12,NA,TRBJ2-3,CASSFSTDTQYF,TGTGCCAGCAGCTTCTCCACAGATACGCAGTATTTT
NA,TRBV7-9,15,NA,TRBJ2-7,CASSNQGQLSYEQYF,TGTGCCAGCAGCAATCAAGGACAGTTGAGCTACGAGCAGTACTTC
NA,TRBV2,12,once,TRBJ2-1,CASSGQYDEQFF,TGTGCCAGCAGTGGACAGTACGATGAGCAGTTCTTC
TRBD1,TRBV28,15,NA,TRBJ1-5,CATHGTGYSNQPQHF,TGTGCCACACACGGGACAGGTTATAGCAATCAGCCCCAGCATTTT
TRBD2,TRBV18,17,NA,TRBJ2-7,CASSPPTFSGSGYEQYF,TGTGCCAGCTCCCCGCCCACCTTTAGCGGGAGCGGCTACGAGCAGTACTTC